This entry describes one T cell receptor (beta chain). Its target is not known. This sample stems from a study of cytomegalovirus exposure and HLA in healthy donors. Researchers ran the PCR with 60 Vbeta and 13 Jbeta primers. Only in-frame clones appear in the TCRdb table, and some are missing; sequencing was by immunoSEQ multiplex PCR. The sample gives over 60,000 clones, 70% to 75% of which show up once; 5% to 7% is in the top ten. The donors comprised healthy bone marrow donors. Donors were ostensibly healthy at sampling, although undocumented immune exposures were probable. General observations from the study: Some 150 TCR beta chains were listed as cytomegalovirus-associated. There were some public TCRs occurring in many donors, but most TCR sequences were rare.

The V gene's germline CDR1 is LNHDA and CDR2 SQIVND (reference sequence). CDR3 length: 15 amino acids. V trimming: 4 bases; J trimming: 6 bases; junction bases outside the gene matches: 5. V usage is TRBV19 and J usage is TRBJ2-2; 10 nucleotides agree with TRBD2. The receptor was isolated from a woman aged 25 to 39 in good health and CMV-seronegative. Sequenced input: PBMCs. CDR3 sequence: CASSKAGTSAGELFF. CDR3 sequence (DNA): TGTGCCAGTAGTAAAGCCGGGACTAGCGCCGGGGAGCTGTTTTTT.